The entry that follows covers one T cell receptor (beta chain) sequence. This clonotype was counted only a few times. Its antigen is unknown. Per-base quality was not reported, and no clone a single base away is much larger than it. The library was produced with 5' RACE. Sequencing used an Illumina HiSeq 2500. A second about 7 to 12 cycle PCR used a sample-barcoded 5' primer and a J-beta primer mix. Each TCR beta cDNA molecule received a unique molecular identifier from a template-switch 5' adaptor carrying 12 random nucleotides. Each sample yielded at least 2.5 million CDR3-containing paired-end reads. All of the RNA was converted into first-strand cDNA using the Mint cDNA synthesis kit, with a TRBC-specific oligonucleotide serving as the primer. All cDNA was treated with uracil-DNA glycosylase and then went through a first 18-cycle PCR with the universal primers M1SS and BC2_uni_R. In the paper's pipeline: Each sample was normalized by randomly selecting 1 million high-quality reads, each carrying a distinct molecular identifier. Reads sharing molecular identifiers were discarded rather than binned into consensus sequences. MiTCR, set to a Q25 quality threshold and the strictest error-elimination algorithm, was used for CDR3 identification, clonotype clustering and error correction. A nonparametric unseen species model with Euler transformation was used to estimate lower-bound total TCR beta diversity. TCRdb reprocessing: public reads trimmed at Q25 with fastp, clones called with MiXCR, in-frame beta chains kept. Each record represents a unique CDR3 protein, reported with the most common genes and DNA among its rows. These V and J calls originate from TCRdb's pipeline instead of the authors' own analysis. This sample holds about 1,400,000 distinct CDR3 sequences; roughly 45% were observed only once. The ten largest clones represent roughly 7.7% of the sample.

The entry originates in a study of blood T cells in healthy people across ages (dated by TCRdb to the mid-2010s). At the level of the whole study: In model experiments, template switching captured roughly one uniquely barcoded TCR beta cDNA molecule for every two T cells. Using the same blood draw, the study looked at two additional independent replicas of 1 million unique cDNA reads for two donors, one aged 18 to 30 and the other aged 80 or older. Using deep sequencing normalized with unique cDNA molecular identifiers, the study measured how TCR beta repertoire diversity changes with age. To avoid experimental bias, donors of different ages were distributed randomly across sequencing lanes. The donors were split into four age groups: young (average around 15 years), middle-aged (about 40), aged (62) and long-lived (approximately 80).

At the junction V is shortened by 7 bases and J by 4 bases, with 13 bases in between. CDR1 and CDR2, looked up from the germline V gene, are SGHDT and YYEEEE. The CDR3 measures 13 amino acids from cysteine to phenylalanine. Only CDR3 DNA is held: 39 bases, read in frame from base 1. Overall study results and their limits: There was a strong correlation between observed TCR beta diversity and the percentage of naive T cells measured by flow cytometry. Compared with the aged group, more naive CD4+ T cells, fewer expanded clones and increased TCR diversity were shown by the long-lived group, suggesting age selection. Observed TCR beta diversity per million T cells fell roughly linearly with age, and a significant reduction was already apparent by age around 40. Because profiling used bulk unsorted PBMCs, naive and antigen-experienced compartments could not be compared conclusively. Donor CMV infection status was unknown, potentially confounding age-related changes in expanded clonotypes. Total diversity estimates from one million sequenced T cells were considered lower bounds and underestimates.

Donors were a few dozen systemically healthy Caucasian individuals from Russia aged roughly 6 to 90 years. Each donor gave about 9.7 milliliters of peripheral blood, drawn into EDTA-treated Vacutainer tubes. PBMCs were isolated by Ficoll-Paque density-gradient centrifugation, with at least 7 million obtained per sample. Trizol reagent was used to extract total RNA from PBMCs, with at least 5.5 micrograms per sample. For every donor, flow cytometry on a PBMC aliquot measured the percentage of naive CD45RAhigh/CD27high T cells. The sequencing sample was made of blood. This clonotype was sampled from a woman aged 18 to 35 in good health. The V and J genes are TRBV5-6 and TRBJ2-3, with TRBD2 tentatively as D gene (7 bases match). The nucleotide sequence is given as TGTGCCAGCGGTCCGGGGGGCTCAGATACGCAGTATTTT. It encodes CASGPGGSDTQYF.